Shown below are 2 T cell receptor beta chains from a single sample sequenced in a study of cytomegalovirus exposure and HLA in healthy donors (dated by TCRdb to about 2017). Receptor amplification or capture employed the immunoSEQ multiplex PCR assay. A mixture of 60 forward primers for TCR Vbeta segments and 13 reverse primers for TCR Jbeta segments was used in the multiplex PCR. Not all clones reach the TCRdb copy of this immuneACCESS table, which keeps in-frame sequences only. Checked studies attribute under half of the gap to unresolved V genes and leave the rest unexplained. This sample holds more than 90,000 clones; under 70% were observed only once. The top ten constitute 8% to 9.5% of the sample. Sequencing was done on a sample of PBMCs. The receptors stem from a man younger than 40 in good health and CMV-seropositive.

Here the CDR3 reads CASSGKGEGSMNTEAFF. The DNA of the CDR3 is TGTGCCAGCAGCGGCAAGGGGGAGGGGTCCATGAACACTGAAGCTTTCTTT. The chain has TRBV9 and TRBJ1-1; a possible D gene is TRBD1 (6 bases). V lost 3 bases and J lost 0, with 18 bases in between. This CDR3 spans 17 amino acids. The germline gives CDR1 SGDLS, CDR2 YYNGEE.

V usage is TRBV9 and J usage is TRBJ2-5; 12 bases are shared with TRBD1. V was clipped by 3 bases and J by 5 bases; unmatched bases: 14. Germline V CDR1 and CDR2: SGDLS, YYNGEE. This CDR3 region has 18 residues. The CDR3 spells CASSDSFGTGGWGETQYF. Here the CDR3 DNA reads TGTGCCAGCAGCGACTCATTCGGGACAGGGGGCTGGGGGGAGACCCAGTACTTC.